This paragraph covers one T cell receptor (beta chain) sequence. Its antigen is still unknown. Base qualities are not recorded, but no much larger clone differs from it by a single base. Germline trimming: 3 bases from V, 6 bases from J; junction bases outside gene matches: 4. CDR1 and CDR2, looked up from the germline V gene, are SGHRS and YFSETQ. The CDR3 spans 13 residues, from the cysteine through the phenylalanine. The only DNA kept is the CDR3, 39 bases in frame from the first base. The source of the sample is a study of T cells in Graves' hyperthyroidism and ophthalmopathy (dated by TCRdb to about 2019). Notes on the research overall: Peripheral blood samples were taken at initial diagnosis, before any treatment was given. The study also compared thyroid tissue and blood T-cell repertoires from 6 or 7 Graves' hyperthyroidism patients. A discovery cohort of roughly 100 patients, roughly 40 with Graves' ophthalmopathy and 55 to 60 with stable Graves' hyperthyroidism, was used to find distinguishing TCR V-J signatures. For training and testing, the roughly 93 patients in the discovery cohort were randomly divided in a 7:3 ratio. An independent validation cohort of fewer than 20 hyperthyroidism patients and 17 patients who later progressed to ophthalmopathy tested prospective prediction of ophthalmopathy. The paper reports TCR Vbeta CDR3 sequencing of over 130 peripheral blood samples: some 41 ophthalmopathy, about 75 hyperthyroidism and approximately 17 progressor patients. Once sampling was done, hyperthyroidism patients were given methimazole at a starting dose of 30 mg daily, whereas ophthalmopathy patients were given high-dose intravenous methylprednisolone. Overall results and qualifications from the work: Blood samples also contained most of the expanded thyroid clonotypes (frequency above 0.001), which suggests that blood repertoires may reflect thyroid immune responses. In validation, progression to ophthalmopathy was predicted by the model with 70.59% sensitivity and 72% to 80% specificity, a median of about 6.4 months before onset. No statistical method was used to fix the sample size in advance, and group allocation was not hidden from the investigators. In cross-validation, a model built on a 13 V-J signature told ophthalmopathy apart from stable hyperthyroidism with less than 90% sensitivity and roughly 81% specificity, and in testing the same model reached 80%/75%.

The hyperthyroidism patients were between 18 and 65 years old and newly diagnosed, with a disease duration of less than 2 months. The study excluded patients with uncontrolled infections, other autoimmune diseases, pregnancy or lactation. Diagnoses were based on clinical symptoms, serum thyroxine and TRAb, thyroid ultrasound and orbital computed tomography. Blood from progressor patients was drawn when they were first diagnosed with hyperthyroidism, before any ophthalmopathy symptoms appeared. PBMCs were isolated from more than 8 ml of fresh peripheral blood by Ficoll-Paque density gradient centrifugation. Progressor patients were defined as those initially diagnosed with Graves' hyperthyroidism in whom ophthalmopathy developed during follow-up. Total RNA was extracted with Trizol reagent, and quality was checked on an Agilent 2100 Bioanalyzer. Amplification of TCR beta CDR3 regions was carried out from RNA transcripts. The first round of RT-PCR for the TCR CDR3 was performed with the HTBI primer set and the Qiagen OneStep RT-PCR kit. A second multiplex PCR round built the libraries, followed by size selection and purification. The libraries were sequenced on an Illumina HiSeq2000 using paired-end 100 bp reads. The published analysis was carried out like this. Raw data were processed with SOAPnuke, discarding reads with adapters, uncalled bases, mean Phred below 15, or no exact constant-primer or identifier match. High-quality paired reads were merged using COPE v1.2.5, and each unique nucleotide sequence was defined as a clonotype. Clonotypes were aligned to IMGT TRBV, TRBD and TRBJ reference segments using MiTCR v1.1. The analysis included only V-J combinations with a frequency above 0.0001, which together covered 99.2% of the repertoires. A TCS score was defined as the ratio between F50 (clonal expansion) and ExV (chaos), using BLOSUM62-based TCRdist between CDR3 peptides within each V-J. Welch's t-statistics and random forest reduced around 550 V-J features to 13, which were used in a naive Bayes classifier (R e1071). TCRdb passed the public sequencing reads through fastp at Q25 and MiXCR, retaining productive beta sequences. Each record represents a unique CDR3 protein, reported with the most common genes and DNA among its rows. TCRdb, rather than the study authors, made the V and J calls. For this sample there are hundreds of thousands of distinct CDR3 sequences; approximately 19% appear just once. The top ten clonotypes cover over 15% of the sample.

The source is a woman aged 45-65 years with Graves' hyperthyroidism that later progressed to Graves' ophthalmopathy. The sample consisted of blood. In this chain, TRBV5-1 is recombined with TRBJ1-2, with 8 bases matching TRBD1. The DNA is TGCGCCAGCAGCTCCGAGACAGGGGATGGCTACACCTTC. It codes for CASSSETGDGYTF.